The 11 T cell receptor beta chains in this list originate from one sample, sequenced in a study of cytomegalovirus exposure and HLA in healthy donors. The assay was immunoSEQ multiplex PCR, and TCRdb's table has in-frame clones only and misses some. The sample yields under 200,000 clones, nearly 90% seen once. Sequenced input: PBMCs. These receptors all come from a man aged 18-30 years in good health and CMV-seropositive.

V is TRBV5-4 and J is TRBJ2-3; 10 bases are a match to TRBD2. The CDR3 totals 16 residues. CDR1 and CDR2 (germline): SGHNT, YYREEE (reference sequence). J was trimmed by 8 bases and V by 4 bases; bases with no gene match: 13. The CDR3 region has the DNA TGTGCCAGCAGCCCCCTTGGGCTAGCGGGAGATGGTACGCAGTATTTT. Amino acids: CASSPLGLAGDGTQYF.

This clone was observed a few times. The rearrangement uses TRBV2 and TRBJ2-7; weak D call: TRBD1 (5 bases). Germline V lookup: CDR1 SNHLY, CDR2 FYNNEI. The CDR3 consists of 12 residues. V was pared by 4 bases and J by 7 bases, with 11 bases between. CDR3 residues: CASSGDSREQYF. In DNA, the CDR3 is TGTGCCAGCAGTGGCGACAGTCGGGAGCAGTACTTC.

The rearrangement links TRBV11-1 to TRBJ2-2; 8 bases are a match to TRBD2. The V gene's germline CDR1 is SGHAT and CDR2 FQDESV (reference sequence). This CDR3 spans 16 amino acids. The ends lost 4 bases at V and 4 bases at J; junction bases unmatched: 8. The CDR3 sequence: CASSYIGGAGTGELFF. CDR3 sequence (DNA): TGTGCCAGCAGCTACATCGGGGGGGCGGGCACCGGGGAGCTGTTTTTT.

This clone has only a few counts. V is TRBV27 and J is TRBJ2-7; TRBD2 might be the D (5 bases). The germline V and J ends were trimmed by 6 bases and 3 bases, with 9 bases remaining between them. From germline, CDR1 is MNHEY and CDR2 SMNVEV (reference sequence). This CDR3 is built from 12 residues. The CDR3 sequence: CASSLGGYEQYF. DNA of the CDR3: TGTGCCAGCAGCCTAGGAGGCTACGAGCAGTACTTC.

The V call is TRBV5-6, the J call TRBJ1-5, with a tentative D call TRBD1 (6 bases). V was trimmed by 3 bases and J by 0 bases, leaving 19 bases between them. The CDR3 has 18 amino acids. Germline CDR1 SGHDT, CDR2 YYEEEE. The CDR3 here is CASSSTRQAGDSNQPQHF. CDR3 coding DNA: TGTGCCAGCAGCTCAACAAGACAGGCGGGAGATAGCAATCAGCCCCAGCATTTT.

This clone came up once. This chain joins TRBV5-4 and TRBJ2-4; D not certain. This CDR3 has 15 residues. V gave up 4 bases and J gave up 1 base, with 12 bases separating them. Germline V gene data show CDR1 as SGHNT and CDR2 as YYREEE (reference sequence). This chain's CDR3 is CASSVGPEAKNIQYF. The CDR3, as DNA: TGTGCCAGCAGCGTAGGCCCGGAGGCCAAAAACATTCAGTACTTC.

CDR3 region: CASSVTGTSYEQYF. The DNA for the CDR3 is TGTGCCAGCAGCGTTACCGGGACTAGCTACGAGCAGTACTTC. The rearrangement joins TRBV9 to TRBJ2-7; 8 nucleotides align to TRBD2. Germline V CDR1 and CDR2: SGDLS, YYNGEE. The trim removed 2 bases at V and 3 bases at J, leaving 4 bases unmatched. The CDR3 spans 14 residues.

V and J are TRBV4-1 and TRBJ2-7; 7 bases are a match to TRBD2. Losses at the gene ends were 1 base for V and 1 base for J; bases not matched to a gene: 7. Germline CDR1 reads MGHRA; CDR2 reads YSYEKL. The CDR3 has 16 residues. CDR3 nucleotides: TGCGCCAGCAGCCAAGTGAGCGGGATCGAGTCCTACGAGCAGTACTTC. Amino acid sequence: CASSQVSGIESYEQYF.

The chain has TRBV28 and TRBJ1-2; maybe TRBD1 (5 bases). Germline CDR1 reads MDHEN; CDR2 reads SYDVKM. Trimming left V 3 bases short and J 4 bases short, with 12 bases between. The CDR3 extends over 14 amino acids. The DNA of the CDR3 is TGTGCCAGCAGTTTTCAGGGAGGTCCCTATGGCTACACCTTC. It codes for CASSFQGGPYGYTF.

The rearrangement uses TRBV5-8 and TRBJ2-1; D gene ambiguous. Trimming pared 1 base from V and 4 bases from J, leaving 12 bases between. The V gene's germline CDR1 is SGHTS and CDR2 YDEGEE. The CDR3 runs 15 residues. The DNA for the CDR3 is TGTGCCAGCAGCTTGTCGCTACTTATATACAATGAGCAGTTCTTC. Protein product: CASSLSLLIYNEQFF.

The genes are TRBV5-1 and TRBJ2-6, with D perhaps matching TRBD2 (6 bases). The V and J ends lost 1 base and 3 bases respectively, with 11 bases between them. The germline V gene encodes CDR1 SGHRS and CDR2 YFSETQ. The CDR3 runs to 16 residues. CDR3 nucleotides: TGCGCCAGCAGCTTGTCTCGGGGGTATGGGGCCAACGTCCTGACTTTC. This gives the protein CASSLSRGYGANVLTF.